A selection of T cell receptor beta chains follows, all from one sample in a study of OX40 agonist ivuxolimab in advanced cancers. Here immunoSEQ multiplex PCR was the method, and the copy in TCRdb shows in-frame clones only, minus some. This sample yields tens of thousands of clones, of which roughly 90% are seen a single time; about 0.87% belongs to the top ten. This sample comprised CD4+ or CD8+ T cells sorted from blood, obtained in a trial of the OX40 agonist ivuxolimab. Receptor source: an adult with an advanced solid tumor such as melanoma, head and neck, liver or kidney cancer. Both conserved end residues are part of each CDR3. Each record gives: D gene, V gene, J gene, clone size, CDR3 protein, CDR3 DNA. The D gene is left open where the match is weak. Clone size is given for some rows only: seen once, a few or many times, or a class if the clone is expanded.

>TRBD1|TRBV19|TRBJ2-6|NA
CASSIIHDLGQGAGGANVLTF
TGTGCCAGTAGTATCATCCACGACCTCGGACAGGGGGCGGGAGGGGCCAACGTCCTGACTTTC
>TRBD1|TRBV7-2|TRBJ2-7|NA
CASSDQGQGFDEQYF
TGTGCCAGCAGCGACCAGGGACAGGGATTTGACGAGCAGTACTTC
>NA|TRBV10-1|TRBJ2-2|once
CASSDRPSPHRELFF
TGCGCCAGCAGTGATAGGCCATCTCCACACCGGGAGCTGTTTTTT
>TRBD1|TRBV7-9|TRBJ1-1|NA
CASSLDRGRTEAFF
TGTGCCAGCAGCTTAGACAGGGGCCGAACTGAAGCTTTCTTT
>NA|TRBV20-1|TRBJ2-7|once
CSATDTYEQYF
TGCAGTGCTACCGACACCTACGAGCAGTACTTC
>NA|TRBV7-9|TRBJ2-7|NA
CASSSGRIYEQYF
TGTGCCAGCAGCTCGGGACGGATCTACGAGCAGTACTTC
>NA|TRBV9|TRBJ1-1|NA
CASSVAGTGPGEPEAFF
TGTGCCAGCAGCGTAGCCGGAACAGGGCCAGGGGAGCCTGAAGCTTTCTTT
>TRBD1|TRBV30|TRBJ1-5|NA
CAWSSGQGVNQPQHF
TGTGCCTGGAGTTCGGGACAGGGAGTTAATCAGCCCCAGCATTTT
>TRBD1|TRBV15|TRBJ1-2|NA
CATSRRTGNGYTF
TGTGCCACCAGCAGGCGGACAGGGAATGGCTACACCTTC
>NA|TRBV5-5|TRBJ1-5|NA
CASSLAGGGQPQHF
TGTGCCAGCAGCTTGGCGGGGGGTGGCCAGCCCCAGCATTTT
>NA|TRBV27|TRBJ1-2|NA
CASSFSTGYGYTF
TGTGCCAGCAGTTTTAGCACGGGGTATGGCTACACCTTC
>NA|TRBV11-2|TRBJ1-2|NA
CASSLDRDYGYTF
TGTGCCAGCAGCTTAGACAGGGACTATGGCTACACCTTC
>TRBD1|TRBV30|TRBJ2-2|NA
CAWKTGTGPGELFF
TGTGCCTGGAAGACAGGGACCGGGCCCGGGGAGCTGTTTTTT
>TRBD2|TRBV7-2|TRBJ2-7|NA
CASSLGLAVSYEQYF
TGTGCCAGCAGCTTAGGACTAGCGGTATCCTACGAGCAGTACTTC
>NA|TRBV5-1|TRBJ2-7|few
CASSLAGRQSDEQYF
TGCGCCAGCAGCTTGGCCGGGCGGCAGTCCGACGAGCAGTACTTC
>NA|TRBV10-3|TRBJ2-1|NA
CAISGTISRGPDNEQFF
TGTGCCATCAGTGGTACCATTAGCAGGGGCCCGGACAATGAGCAGTTCTTC
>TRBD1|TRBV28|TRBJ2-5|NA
CASSPTGWGQETQYF
TGTGCCAGCAGTCCGACAGGGTGGGGCCAAGAGACCCAGTACTTC
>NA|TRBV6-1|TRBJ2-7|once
CASSVRDSYEQYF
TGTGCCAGCAGTGTGCGGGACAGCTACGAGCAGTACTTC
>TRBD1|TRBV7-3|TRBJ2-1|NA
CASSPGQSRNRWTNEQFF
TGTGCCAGCAGCCCGGGACAGTCTCGGAATCGTTGGACCAATGAGCAGTTCTTC
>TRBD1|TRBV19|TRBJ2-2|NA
CASSVRQGDTGELFF
TGTGCCAGTAGTGTCAGACAGGGGGATACCGGGGAGCTGTTTTTT
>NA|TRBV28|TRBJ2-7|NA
CASSSHDLLGLFF
TGTGCCAGCAGTTCCCACGATCTATTGGGACTCTTCTTC
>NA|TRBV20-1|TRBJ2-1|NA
CSARVFDEQFF
TGCAGTGCTAGGGTATTTGATGAGCAGTTCTTC
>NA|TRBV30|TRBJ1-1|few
CAWSVEVNTEAFF
TGTGCCTGGAGTGTCGAGGTGAACACTGAAGCTTTCTTT
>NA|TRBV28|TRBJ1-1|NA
CASSPGGVTEAFF
TGTGCCAGCAGCCCCGGAGGGGTCACTGAAGCTTTCTTT
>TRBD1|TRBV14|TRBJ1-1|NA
CASSQEGTGKRAFF
TGTGCCAGCAGCCAAGAAGGGACAGGGAAGCGAGCTTTCTTT
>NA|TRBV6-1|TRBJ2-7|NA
CASTVQGGHEQYF
TGTGCCAGCACGGTACAGGGCGGCCACGAGCAGTACTTC
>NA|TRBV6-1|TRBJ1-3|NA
CASGMGVLGNTIYF
TGTGCCAGCGGGATGGGGGTCCTGGGAAACACCATATATTTT
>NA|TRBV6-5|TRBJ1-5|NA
CASRSRTGESQPQHF
TGTGCCAGCAGATCTCGGACGGGGGAGAGTCAGCCCCAGCATTTT
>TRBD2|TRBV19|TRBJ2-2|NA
CASSWGWAGGRGTGELFF
TGTGCCAGTAGTTGGGGATGGGCGGGGGGCCGCGGCACCGGGGAGCTGTTTTTT
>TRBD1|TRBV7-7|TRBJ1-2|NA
CASSFTQGGEDYGYTF
TGTGCCAGCAGCTTTACGCAGGGGGGCGAAGACTATGGCTACACCTTC